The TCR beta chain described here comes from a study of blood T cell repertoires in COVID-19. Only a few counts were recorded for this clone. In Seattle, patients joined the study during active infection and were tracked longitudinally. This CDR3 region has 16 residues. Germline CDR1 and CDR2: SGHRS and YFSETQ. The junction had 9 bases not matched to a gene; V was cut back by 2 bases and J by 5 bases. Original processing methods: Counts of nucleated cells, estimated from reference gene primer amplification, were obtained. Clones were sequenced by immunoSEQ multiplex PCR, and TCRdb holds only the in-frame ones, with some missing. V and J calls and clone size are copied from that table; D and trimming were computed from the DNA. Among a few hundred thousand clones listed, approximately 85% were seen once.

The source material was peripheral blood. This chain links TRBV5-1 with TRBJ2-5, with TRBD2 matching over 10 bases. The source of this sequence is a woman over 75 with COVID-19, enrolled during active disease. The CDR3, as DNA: TGCGCCAGCAGCTTCGGTCCAGCGGGAGGGTTGGAGACCCAGTACTTC. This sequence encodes CASSFGPAGGLETQYF.